The 4 T cell receptor beta chains presented below share a single source sample, sequenced in a study of shared clonotypes between healthy human individuals. Sequencing was performed with immunoSEQ multiplex PCR; in TCRdb, only in-frame clones are kept and a portion is missing. The sample includes 640,000 or so clones, 60% to 80% of them seen just once. Sequenced material: memory CD4+ T cells sorted from blood. Subset here: CD45RA-negative fraction. The source of these receptors is a woman aged 30 to 39 in good health.

The rearrangement uses TRBV7-9 and TRBJ2-1; 10 nucleotides match TRBD2. CDR3 size: 16 residues. Germline V gene lookup returns CDR1 SEHNR and CDR2 FQNEAQ (reference sequence). The J segment lost 4 bases and the V segment lost 4 bases, leaving 7 bases of the junction unmatched. The DNA of the CDR3 is TGTGCCAGCAGCTCCCATCTAGCGGGGGCTTACAATGAGCAGTTCTTC. Amino acids: CASSSHLAGAYNEQFF.

This clone was seen a handful of times. V gene TRBV5-1 combines with J gene TRBJ2-5; TRBD2 is a possible D gene (6 bases). Germline V lookup: CDR1 SGHRS, CDR2 YFSETQ. CDR3 length: 13 residues. V dropped 7 bases and J dropped 9 bases, with 19 bases sitting between them. DNA for the CDR3: TGCGCCAGCTTAAGGGACTTTGAAGGGGCCCAGTACTTC. Its translation: CASLRDFEGAQYF.

The rearrangement joins TRBV10-3 to TRBJ2-7; unclear D gene. Germline assignment: CDR1 ENHRY and CDR2 SYGVKD. The V end was cut by 3 bases, the J end by 4 bases, with 16 bases between. The CDR3 extends over 15 amino acids. CDR3 in amino acids: CAISDWADGAYEQYF. The CDR3 bases are TGTGCCATCAGTGATTGGGCGGACGGAGCTTACGAGCAGTACTTC.

This chain links TRBV6-6 with TRBJ1-1; 10 bases match TRBD1. CDR1 and CDR2 from the germline V gene are MNHNY and SVGAGI (reference sequence). The CDR3 is 14 amino acids. The V and J ends lost 6 bases and 3 bases, in that order; junction bases with no gene match: 4. The CDR3, as DNA: TGTGCCAGCAGCCCGGGACAGGGGTACACTGAAGCTTTCTTT. Protein product: CASSPGQGYTEAFF.